The 10 T cell receptor beta chains below come from one sample, sequenced in a study of graft-versus-host responses after intestinal transplantation. Libraries were prepared by immunoSEQ multiplex PCR; TCRdb keeps only in-frame clonotypes and omits some of them. In the table there are about 17,000 clones, 79% of which are singletons. Tissue from the graft was processed to free its intraepithelial and lamina propria lymphocytes. The sequences come from ileum tissue, collected around 470 days after intestinal transplant. The origin of the receptors is a human patient who received an intestinal transplant, so some T cells may come from the graft donor.

The chain is built from TRBV19 and TRBJ2-2; 12 nucleotides align to TRBD2. V lost 6 bases to trimming and J lost 1 base; unmatched junction nucleotides: 12. Per germline, CDR1 LNHDA and CDR2 SQIVND (reference sequence). CDR3 length: 19 residues. The CDR3 spells CASRRGATSGGWNTGELFF. As DNA, the CDR3 is TGTGCCAGTAGACGAGGGGCGACTAGCGGGGGATGGAACACCGGGGAGCTGTTTTTT.

This clone occurred a few times. The rearrangement uses TRBV25-1 and TRBJ1-3; the match to TRBD1 covers 10 bases. V trimming: 8 bases; J trimming: 4 bases; junction bases outside the gene matches: 5. The CDR3 spans 14 residues. Germline V gene sequence: CDR1 MGHDK, CDR2 SYGVNS. The CDR3 nucleotides read TGTGCCAGCGACAGGGGGCTGCTCGGAAACACCATATATTTT. Protein sequence: CASDRGLLGNTIYF.

The chain carries TRBV10-3 and TRBJ2-3; TRBD2 is a possible D gene (5 bases). Trimming took off 7 bases at V and 1 base at J, with 12 bases between the two ends. The V gene's germline CDR1 is ENHRY and CDR2 SYGVKD. The length of the CDR3 is 14 residues. The DNA of the CDR3 is TGTGCCATCACCGGCGGACTTCGCACAGATACGCAGTATTTT. Translating gives CAITGGLRTDTQYF.

The V gene is TRBV18, the J gene TRBJ1-3, with D possibly matching TRBD1 (6 bases). The CDR3 sequence is 15 residues long. Trimming removed 5 bases at V and 0 bases at J, with 11 bases between. Germline-derived CDR1 and CDR2 are KGHSH and LQKENI. CDR3 bases: TGTGCCAGCTCAATGGACAGCTCCTCTGGAAACACCATATATTTT. Residues: CASSMDSSSGNTIYF.

CDR3 coding DNA: TGTGCCAGCAGCTTTACACCTAACTATGGCTACACCTTC. It yields the protein CASSFTPNYGYTF. The rearrangement joins TRBV13 to TRBJ1-2; D remains unclear. Germline V gives CDR1 PRHDT, CDR2 FYEKMQ (reference sequence). V was clipped by 3 bases and J by 0 bases, with 5 bases between them. CDR3 length equals 13 residues.

This chain joins TRBV28 and TRBJ2-7; TRBD2 matches at 16 bases. CDR1 MDHEN and CDR2 SYDVKM come from the germline V gene. The trim removed 6 bases at V and 7 bases at J, leaving 9 bases unmatched. The CDR3 runs to 16 residues. The CDR3 protein is CASRSGTSGRGWEQYF. The CDR3 DNA reads as TGTGCCAGCAGGTCCGGGACTAGCGGGAGGGGGTGGGAGCAGTACTTC.

The chain is built from TRBV5-1 and TRBJ2-2; D ambiguous. V gave up 4 bases and J gave up 4 bases, with 17 bases separating them. Per germline, CDR1 SGHRS and CDR2 YFSETQ. The CDR3 length is 16 residues. In DNA form, the CDR3 reads TGCGCCAGCAGCCCTCTTGTCGCCCCGAGCACCGGGGAGCTGTTTTTT. Protein sequence: CASSPLVAPSTGELFF.

V is TRBV19 and J is TRBJ2-7, with D perhaps TRBD2 (6 bases). The CDR3 is 15 residues long. CDR1 LNHDA and CDR2 SQIVND come from the germline V gene (reference sequence). V was pared by 5 bases and J by 2 bases, with 16 bases between. This CDR3 is CASSYAGTHTYEQYF. For the CDR3, the DNA is TGTGCCAGTAGTTACGCCGGGACTCACACCTACGAGCAGTACTTC.

This chain uses TRBV4-1 with TRBJ1-2; D is unclear. Germline assignment: CDR1 MGHRA and CDR2 YSYEKL. Trimming shortened V by 4 bases and J by 0 bases, and 12 bases separated the two germline ends. The CDR3 extends over 15 amino acids. CDR3 amino acids: CASSPPLGSNYGYTF. The CDR3 DNA sequence: TGCGCCAGCAGCCCTCCCTTGGGGTCTAACTATGGCTACACCTTC.

The chain combines TRBV7-9 with TRBJ1-6, with D uncertain. Germline CDR1 reads SEHNR; CDR2 reads FQNEAQ (reference sequence). V lost 1 base, J lost 11 bases, and 9 bases lay in between. The CDR3 is 13 residues long. CDR3 residues: CASSLDGVAPLHF. The CDR3, as DNA: TGTGCCAGCAGCTTAGACGGCGTGGCACCCCTCCACTTT.